A selection of T cell receptor beta chains follows, all from one sample in a study of blood T cell repertoires in COVID-19. Assay used: immunoSEQ multiplex PCR; TCRdb lists only in-frame clones, some missing. The sample records around 75,000 clones, more than 75% being singletons. Sequencing used peripheral blood. The receptors originated from a human donor in a cohort sampled during active COVID-19. The CDR3 runs from the conserved cysteine through the conserved F or W. Fields, in order: J gene, V gene, CDR3 length, CDR3 protein.

j_call: TRBJ2-1
v_call: TRBV11-2
cdr3_length: 13
cdr3_aa: CASSSTSTREQFF

j_call: TRBJ2-3
v_call: TRBV2
cdr3_length: 18
cdr3_aa: CASSLFGTSGSKTDTQYF

j_call: TRBJ2-3
v_call: TRBV7-9
cdr3_length: 19
cdr3_aa: CASSSQPGPGQGSWDTQYF

j_call: TRBJ2-7
v_call: TRBV9
cdr3_length: 15
cdr3_aa: CASSVGLAGVYEQYF

j_call: TRBJ2-2
v_call: TRBV2
cdr3_length: 15
cdr3_aa: CASSGLPLNTGELFF

j_call: TRBJ2-3
v_call: TRBV28
cdr3_length: 15
cdr3_aa: CASGSRGLATDTQYF

j_call: TRBJ1-1
v_call: TRBV6-5
cdr3_length: 14
cdr3_aa: CASSRTGWNTEAFF

j_call: TRBJ2-7
v_call: TRBV11-2
cdr3_length: 16
cdr3_aa: CASSPHLGGQGREQYF

j_call: TRBJ2-3
v_call: TRBV7-2
cdr3_length: 16
cdr3_aa: CASSFTSGGGTDTQYF

j_call: TRBJ2-2
v_call: TRBV7-2
cdr3_length: 12
cdr3_aa: CASSPPGGELFF

j_call: TRBJ1-2
v_call: TRBV3-1/TRBV3-2
cdr3_length: 14
cdr3_aa: CASSQGTVSAGYTF

j_call: TRBJ2-7
v_call: TRBV7-2
cdr3_length: 15
cdr3_aa: CASSTRLAGTYEQYF

j_call: TRBJ2-2
v_call: TRBV9
cdr3_length: 14
cdr3_aa: CASSPGGAGGELFF

j_call: TRBJ1-1
v_call: TRBV2
cdr3_length: 13
cdr3_aa: CASSEVLNTEAFF

j_call: TRBJ1-5
v_call: TRBV2
cdr3_length: 14
cdr3_aa: CASSKGTANQPQHF

j_call: TRBJ2-3
v_call: TRBV5-1
cdr3_length: 16
cdr3_aa: CASSSGQGIPTDTQYF

j_call: TRBJ2-1
v_call: TRBV19
cdr3_length: 15
cdr3_aa: CASSMARGAYNEQFF

j_call: TRBJ2-1
v_call: TRBV27
cdr3_length: 15
cdr3_aa: CASSPWTSSYNEQFF

j_call: TRBJ1-5
v_call: TRBV5-1
cdr3_length: 14
cdr3_aa: CASSSDSPNQPQHF

j_call: TRBJ2-5
v_call: TRBV5-4
cdr3_length: 15
cdr3_aa: CASCIRDSLQETQYF

j_call: TRBJ1-3
v_call: TRBV15
cdr3_length: 15
cdr3_aa: CATSSGQLSGNTIYF

j_call: TRBJ1-5
v_call: TRBV19
cdr3_length: 15
cdr3_aa: CASSGRERGNQPQHF

j_call: TRBJ1-4
v_call: TRBV5-4
cdr3_length: 14
cdr3_aa: CASSAGQGDEKLFF

j_call: TRBJ1-2
v_call: TRBV5-4
cdr3_length: 16
cdr3_aa: CASSSRSRTANYGYTF

j_call: TRBJ2-7
v_call: TRBV6-5
cdr3_length: 13
cdr3_aa: CASRGTGPSEQYF

j_call: TRBJ2-3
v_call: TRBV6-6
cdr3_length: 15
cdr3_aa: CASSPRDRGGDTQYF

j_call: TRBJ2-3
v_call: TRBV28
cdr3_length: 15
cdr3_aa: CASSLIDRVVDTQYF

j_call: TRBJ2-7
v_call: TRBV9
cdr3_length: 15
cdr3_aa: CASSVEGLFSYEQYF

j_call: TRBJ2-7
v_call: TRBV5-6
cdr3_length: 14
cdr3_aa: CASTIVGASYEQYF

j_call: TRBJ1-4
v_call: TRBV5-1
cdr3_length: 14
cdr3_aa: CASSLRGYGEKLFF

j_call: TRBJ1-2
v_call: TRBV19
cdr3_length: 15
cdr3_aa: CASSQDRSVPSSYTF

j_call: TRBJ2-1
v_call: TRBV28
cdr3_length: 12
cdr3_aa: CASTGLYNEQFF

j_call: TRBJ1-6
v_call: TRBV7-9
cdr3_length: 15
cdr3_aa: CASSLVGQGYSPLHF

j_call: TRBJ2-7
v_call: TRBV28
cdr3_length: 13
cdr3_aa: CASTGGPSYEQYF

j_call: TRBJ1-1
v_call: TRBV18
cdr3_length: 14
cdr3_aa: CASSPRMRGTEAFF

j_call: TRBJ2-6
v_call: TRBV10-1
cdr3_length: 15
cdr3_aa: CASSQGSPGANVLTF

j_call: TRBJ1-6
v_call: TRBV9
cdr3_length: 15
cdr3_aa: CASSVVGGANSPLHF

j_call: TRBJ2-3
v_call: TRBV7-3
cdr3_length: 15
cdr3_aa: CASSQGTGPTDTQYF

j_call: TRBJ2-5
v_call: TRBV28
cdr3_length: 18
cdr3_aa: CASSLTSFGREVQETQYF

j_call: TRBJ2-5
v_call: TRBV4-1
cdr3_length: 13
cdr3_aa: CASSQETAGTQYF

j_call: TRBJ1-1
v_call: TRBV30
cdr3_length: 12
cdr3_aa: CAGGQGNTEAFF

j_call: TRBJ1-1
v_call: TRBV27
cdr3_length: 15
cdr3_aa: CASSFGSLRSTEAFF

j_call: TRBJ2-7
v_call: TRBV19
cdr3_length: 14
cdr3_aa: CASSIDRQGREQYF

j_call: TRBJ2-1
v_call: TRBV28
cdr3_length: 15
cdr3_aa: CASSSTGLSYNEQFF

j_call: TRBJ2-3
v_call: TRBV11-2
cdr3_length: 17
cdr3_aa: CASSLYGNGLGRDTQYF

j_call: TRBJ2-7
v_call: TRBV29-1
cdr3_length: 15
cdr3_aa: CSVRVLAGGPGEQYF

j_call: TRBJ2-7
v_call: TRBV18
cdr3_length: 16
cdr3_aa: CASSPPLAGGSYEQYF

j_call: TRBJ2-7
v_call: TRBV27
cdr3_length: 14
cdr3_aa: CASSFHSTNYEQYF

j_call: TRBJ1-1
v_call: TRBV2
cdr3_length: 14
cdr3_aa: CASNRMTGGTEAFF

j_call: TRBJ1-2
v_call: TRBV21-1
cdr3_length: 16
cdr3_aa: CASSRSKREWNYGYTF

j_call: TRBJ1-6
v_call: TRBV5-1
cdr3_length: 14
cdr3_aa: CASSGGDSYSPLHF